Shown below are 29 T cell receptor beta chains from a single sample sequenced in a study of blood T cell repertoires in COVID-19. Sequenced by immunoSEQ multiplex PCR; TCRdb stores in-frame clones only, minus some. This table has 110,000 or so clones, less than 85% appearing once. The source material was peripheral blood. The receptors shown here come from a human donor in a cohort sampled during active COVID-19.

This chain links TRBV30 with TRBJ1-4, with D unclear. V was pared by 1 base and J by 5 bases, with 8 bases between. The germline V gene encodes CDR1 GTSNPN and CDR2 SVGIG (reference sequence). The length of the CDR3 is 13 residues. The CDR3 DNA reads TGTGCCTGGAGTGGTCGGAGGAATGAAAAACTGTTTTTT. Its protein product is CAWSGRRNEKLFF.

The chain employs TRBV5-5 and TRBJ1-1; D unclear. The V gene lost 3 bases and the J gene lost 0 bases, with 12 bases spanning the gap. This CDR3 is 15 amino acids long. Germline V gene data show CDR1 as SGHKS and CDR2 as YYEKEE (reference sequence). The CDR3 nucleotides are TGTGCCAGCAGCTGGCAGGTAGAGATGAACACTGAAGCTTTCTTT. Residues: CASSWQVEMNTEAFF.

The V gene is TRBV30, the J gene TRBJ2-4, with D unresolved. Germline loops: CDR1 GTSNPN, CDR2 SVGIG (reference sequence). The CDR3 covers 15 residues. V lost 2 bases, J lost 0 bases, and 11 bases lay in between. CDR3 sequence reads: CAWSPYIRAKNIQYF. In nucleotides, the CDR3 is TGTGCCTGGAGTCCGTACATAAGAGCCAAAAACATTCAGTACTTC.

The chain couples TRBV9 to TRBJ2-2; 7 nucleotides agree with TRBD2. The CDR3 totals 17 residues. Germline V CDR1 and CDR2: SGDLS, YYNGEE. The V segment lost 3 bases and the J segment 0 bases; nucleotides outside the gene matches: 8. The CDR3 bases are TGTGCCAGCAGCGCCCTCTTCGGGGGGACGAACACCGGGGAGCTGTTTTTT. It translates to CASSALFGGTNTGELFF.

This clone appeared a single time. V is TRBV6-5 and J is TRBJ1-6, with D possibly matching TRBD1 (6 bases). Trimming shortened V by 6 bases and J by 8 bases, and 14 bases separated the two germline ends. Germline V gene lookup returns CDR1 MNHEY and CDR2 SVGAGI. The CDR3 is made up of 14 amino acids. The CDR3 sequence: CASRDSGWDSPLHF. The CDR3 DNA reads as TGTGCCAGCAGGGACAGCGGATGGGATTCACCCCTCCACTTT.

The rearrangement joins TRBV7-2 to TRBJ1-2; 7 bases agree with TRBD1. V was pared by 2 bases and J by 1 base, with 4 bases of the junction left unmatched. CDR1 SGHTA and CDR2 FQGNSA come from the germline V gene. The CDR3 loop spans 15 amino acids. The CDR3 bases are TGTGCCAGCAGCTTACGTGGGACAGTTAACTATGGCTACACCTTC. Its protein is CASSLRGTVNYGYTF. The variable domain in full, with the rest retrieved from reference TRBV7-2 and TRBJ1-2, is GAGVSQSPSNKVTEKGKDVELRCDPISGHTALYWYRQSLGQGLEFLIYFQGNSAPDKSGLPSDRFSAERTGGSVSTLTIQRTQQEDSAVYLCASSLRGTVNYGYTFGSGTRLTVV.

The rearrangement uses TRBV6-1 and TRBJ1-6; 7 positions agree with TRBD1. With V trimmed by 0 bases and J by 0 bases, 5 bases remained unmatched. There are 18 residues in the CDR3. CDR1 is MNHNS, CDR2 SASEGT, per germline. As DNA, the CDR3 is TGTGCCAGCAGTGAAGCCAGGTGGGACAGCTCCTATAATTCACCCCTCCACTTT. It yields the protein CASSEARWDSSYNSPLHF.

The J gene is TRBJ1-5, the V gene TRBV4-1; 11 bases are shared with TRBD1. V shed 3 bases and J 6 bases; nucleotides not matched to a gene: 7. CDR1 and CDR2 from the germline V gene are MGHRA and YSYEKL. The CDR3 is 16 residues long. The CDR3 loop reads CASSQEPGQGGQPQHF. The CDR3 DNA reads TGCGCCAGCAGCCAGGAACCGGGACAGGGGGGTCAGCCCCAGCATTTT.

The chain joins TRBV30 to TRBJ2-5; 9 bases line up with TRBD1. CDR3 length equals 13 residues. Trimming took 2 bases from V and 10 from J; bases not matched to a gene: 8. CDR1 is GTSNPN and CDR2 is SVGIG in the germline V gene (reference sequence). CDR3: CAWSSRQGGGQYF. As DNA, the CDR3 is TGTGCCTGGAGTTCAAGACAGGGGGGAGGCCAGTACTTC.

The chain uses TRBV7-2 and TRBJ2-1; D not certain. CDR1 SGHTA and CDR2 FQGNSA come from the germline V gene. Trimming left V 3 bases short and J 0 bases short, with 6 bases between. CDR3 length equals 14 residues. The CDR3 coding sequence is TGTGCCAGCAGCTTTCACAGCTCCTACAATGAGCAGTTCTTC. This gives the protein CASSFHSSYNEQFF.

This sequence joins TRBV6-5 and TRBJ1-2; tentatively, D is TRBD1 (5 bases). Germline V CDR1 and CDR2: MNHEY, SVGAGI. Trimming took 6 bases from V and 4 from J, leaving 15 bases between them. The CDR3 extends over 14 amino acids. This chain's CDR3 is CASRTQGFTYGYTF. The CDR3 DNA sequence: TGTGCCAGCAGGACCCAGGGATTTACCTATGGCTACACCTTC.

The genes are TRBV6-2 or TRBV6-3 and TRBJ2-3; a weak D match, TRBD2 (6 bases). This CDR3 spans 17 amino acids. V dropped 0 bases and J dropped 0 bases, with 13 bases sitting between them. Germline V gene lookup returns CDR1 MNHEY and CDR2 SVGEGT. The CDR3 bases are TGTGCCAGCAGTTACTCACCTCGCGGGGCGAGCACAGATACGCAGTATTTT. Translating it yields CASSYSPRGASTDTQYF.

The genes are TRBV7-8 and TRBJ2-7; 12 nucleotides align to TRBD1. CDR1 SGHVS and CDR2 FQNEAQ come from the germline V gene. The CDR3 runs 15 residues. The trim removed 5 bases at V and 4 bases at J, leaving 6 bases unmatched. CDR3 protein: CASSTRDRGQYEQYF. The CDR3 coding sequence is TGTGCCAGCAGCACCCGGGACAGGGGGCAATACGAGCAGTACTTC.

This rearrangement joins TRBV28 to TRBJ1-5; 10 bases fit TRBD1. The junction had 4 bases not matched to a gene; V was cut back by 6 bases and J by 2 bases. CDR1 and CDR2 from the germline V gene are MDHEN and SYDVKM. The CDR3 covers 15 residues. CDR3 amino acids: CASRGQGLGNQPQHF. The CDR3 nucleotides are TGTGCCAGCAGGGGACAGGGGTTGGGCAATCAGCCCCAGCATTTT.

The rearrangement joins TRBV7-6 to TRBJ1-1, with unresolved D. Germline V gene lookup returns CDR1 SGHVS and CDR2 FNYEAQ. The CDR3 contains 14 residues. Trimming took 5 bases from V and 1 from J, leaving 11 bases between them. The CDR3 DNA sequence: TGTGCCAGCAGCCCCAGAGGTGGGAACACTGAAGCTTTCTTT. It yields the protein CASSPRGGNTEAFF. The full variable domain, completed using reference TRBV7-6 and TRBJ1-1, is GAGVSQSPRYKVTKRGQDVALRCDPISGHVSLYWYRQALGQGPEFLTYFNYEAQQDKSGLPNDRFSAERPEGSISTLTIQRTEQRDSAMYRCASSPRGGNTEAFFGQGTRLTVV.

The chain recombines TRBV6-6 with TRBJ1-3; 9 bases line up with TRBD1. CDR1 MNHNY and CDR2 SVGAGI come from the germline V gene (reference sequence). This CDR3 has 16 amino acids. The J segment lost 8 bases and the V segment lost 6 bases, leaving 14 bases of the junction unmatched. Here the CDR3 reads CASRGTGKGGGDTIYF. In DNA, the CDR3 is TGTGCCAGCAGGGGGACAGGGAAGGGTGGAGGGGACACCATATATTTT.

V gene TRBV20-1 combines with J gene TRBJ2-3; D not resolved. CDR1 and CDR2 from the germline V gene are DFQATT and SNEGSKA (reference sequence). This CDR3 contains 11 residues. Trimming pared 6 bases from V and 6 bases from J, leaving 10 bases between. The CDR3 spells CSATHWDTQYF. DNA for the CDR3: TGCAGTGCAACCCACTGGGATACGCAGTATTTT.

The V call is TRBV6-2 or TRBV6-3, the J call TRBJ1-5; TRBD1 agrees at 7 bases. CDR1 is MNHEY, CDR2 SVGEGT, per germline. With 2 bases clipped from V and 5 bases from J, the junction kept 6 bases outside the gene matches. This CDR3 has 15 amino acids. CDR3 nucleotide sequence: TGTGCCAGCAGTTACCCACAGGGGTACGATCAGCCCCAGCATTTT. The encoded protein is CASSYPQGYDQPQHF.

This clone appeared a single time. The chain links TRBV19 to TRBJ2-1, with TRBD2 identical over 7 bases. Germline-derived CDR1 and CDR2 are LNHDA and SQIVND (reference sequence). J gave up 0 bases and V 6 bases, and 8 bases lay outside the gene matches. There are 16 residues in the CDR3. CDR3 region: CASRAGRGYSYNEQFF. The CDR3 bases are TGTGCCAGTAGAGCGGGACGTGGGTACTCCTACAATGAGCAGTTCTTC.

The rearrangement joins TRBV19 to TRBJ1-5; 7 bases fit TRBD1. The junction had 1 base not matched to a gene; V was cut back by 3 bases and J by 2 bases. This CDR3 comprises 14 residues. Germline CDR1 is LNHDA and CDR2 is SQIVND (reference sequence). CDR3 sequence (DNA): TGTGCCAGTAGTATCGGACAGGGCAATCAGCCCCAGCATTTT. Amino acid sequence: CASSIGQGNQPQHF.

The chain carries TRBV2 and TRBJ1-4, with 7 bases lining up with TRBD1. Germline values: CDR1 SNHLY, CDR2 FYNNEI. The CDR3 contains 15 residues. J was trimmed by 8 bases and V by 5 bases; bases with no gene match: 11. CDR3 in DNA: TGTGCCAGCAGTTCACAGGGGACGGAGGGGGAAAAACTGTTTTTT. Translation: CASSSQGTEGEKLFF.

DNA for the CDR3: TGTGCCAGCAGTTACTCCGGACAGCTCTCCTACAATGAGCAGTTCTTC. The encoded protein is CASSYSGQLSYNEQFF. The chain links TRBV6-6 to TRBJ2-1, with D perhaps TRBD1 (6 bases). V lost 0 bases and J lost 0, with 9 bases in between. The V gene's germline CDR1 is MNHNY and CDR2 SVGAGI (reference sequence). The CDR3 runs to 16 residues.

This chain links TRBV7-8 with TRBJ2-2, with D unclear. CDR1 SGHVS and CDR2 FQNEAQ come from the germline V gene. The CDR3 runs to 15 residues. Deletions cut 4 bases from V and 4 bases from J, with 13 bases between. The CDR3 nucleotides read TGTGCCAGCAGCTCATTATCCCAGTCCACCGGGGAGCTGTTTTTT. This encodes CASSSLSQSTGELFF.

The gene calls are TRBV5-1 and TRBJ1-2; 7 bases align to TRBD1. The CDR3 runs 12 residues. Unmatched junction bases numbered 0, after V lost 3 bases and J lost 4 bases. Germline V gives CDR1 SGHRS, CDR2 YFSETQ. The CDR3 here is CASSWTGYGYTF. Written as DNA, the CDR3 is TGCGCCAGCAGCTGGACAGGCTATGGCTACACCTTC.

The chain couples TRBV5-4 to TRBJ2-1; tentatively, D is TRBD2 (6 bases). This CDR3 has 15 amino acids. Per the germline V gene, CDR1 is SGHNT and CDR2 is YYREEE (reference sequence). The germline V and J ends were trimmed by 4 bases and 3 bases, with 14 bases remaining between them. The CDR3 sequence: CASSPGGKGYNEQFF. Written as DNA, the CDR3 is TGTGCCAGCAGCCCCGGGGGAAAAGGCTACAATGAGCAGTTCTTC.

CDR3 loop: CSHRDSSYNEQFF. The DNA for the CDR3 is TGCAGCCACCGGGACAGCTCCTACAATGAGCAGTTCTTC. The chain joins TRBV29-1 to TRBJ2-1; 7 bases are a match to TRBD1. Trimming took 8 bases from V and 0 from J; bases not matched to a gene: 4. Germline-derived CDR1 and CDR2 are SQVTM and ANQGSEA. The CDR3 loop spans 13 amino acids.

The J gene is TRBJ1-4, the V gene TRBV2; 11 positions match TRBD1. In germline, CDR1 is SNHLY, CDR2 FYNNEI. Trimming removed 5 bases from V and 6 bases from J; junction bases left unmatched: 5. This CDR3 has 15 residues. CDR3 region: CASSLDRGRDEKLFF. The CDR3 nucleotides read TGTGCCAGCAGTTTGGACAGGGGGCGGGATGAAAAACTGTTTTTT. Drawing the rest from reference TRBV2 and TRBJ1-4, the complete variable domain is EPEVTQTPSHQVTQMGQEVILRCVPISNHLYFYWYRQILGQKVEFLVSFYNNEISEKSEIFDDQFSVERPDGSNFTLKIRSTKLEDSAMYFCASSLDRGRDEKLFFGSGTQLSVL.

This clone has only one observation. This chain connects TRBV7-9 to TRBJ1-4, with D possibly matching TRBD1 (6 bases). Germline values: CDR1 SEHNR, CDR2 FQNEAQ (reference sequence). There are 14 residues in the CDR3. V dropped 5 bases and J dropped 8 bases, with 15 bases sitting between them. CDR3 in amino acids: CASSRTVSGEKLFF. CDR3 DNA sequence: TGTGCCAGCAGCCGGACAGTGAGTGGAGAAAAACTGTTTTTT.

The V and J genes are TRBV12-5 and TRBJ2-1, with 8 bases matching TRBD1. This CDR3 is 14 amino acids long. Unmatched junction bases numbered 7, after V lost 3 bases and J lost 9 bases. Germline-derived CDR1 and CDR2 are LGHNT and FRNRAP. CDR3 DNA sequence: TGTGCTAGTGGTTTCGGTCAGGGGGCATTTGAGCAGTTCTTC. It translates to CASGFGQGAFEQFF.